The present entry profiles one T cell receptor beta chain with its context. The record originates from a study of shared clonotypes between healthy human individuals. The CD4+ fraction was divided into a CD45RA+ naive subset and a CD45RA-negative memory subset. Germline loops: CDR1 SEHNR, CDR2 FQNEAQ (reference sequence). Deletions cut 4 bases from V and 6 bases from J, with 19 bases between. This CDR3 contains 15 residues. TCRdb's table, derived via immunoSEQ multiplex PCR, lists solely in-frame clones and lacks some. The table shows some 1,100,000 clones, with roughly 74% occurring only once. The genes are TRBV7-9 and TRBJ2-7; D is perhaps TRBD1 or TRBD2 (5 bases each). This sequence originates from a man aged 18 to 30 in good health. Some clones in this sample may be carry-over from other donors' samples. The sample taken for sequencing was memory CD4+ T cells from PBMCs. The sample's subset: CD45RA-negative fraction. CDR3 sequence: CASSSQGSSLGEQYF. CDR3 sequence (DNA): TGTGCCAGCAGCTCCCAGGGTTCTAGCCTAGGCGAGCAGTACTTC.